Listed here is a single T cell receptor beta chain. This entry is derived from a study of blood T cell repertoires in COVID-19. About the study: The samples span acute and convalescent COVID-19 from the United States, Italy and Spain. In each case, the material was cDNA or gDNA derived from T cells, B-cell-depleted T cells, or PBMCs.

Original handling: Amplification of reference gene primers was used by the study to estimate nucleated cell counts. TCRdb's table, derived via immunoSEQ multiplex PCR, lists solely in-frame clones and lacks some. The V and J calls and the clone size are those of that table, but D and trimming were determined from the DNA. Here the sample spans approximately 240,000 clones, 80% to 90% being singletons. V was pared by 1 base and J by 4 bases, with 3 bases of the junction left unmatched. Germline CDR1 GTSNPN, CDR2 SVGIG (reference sequence). The CDR3 is made up of 13 amino acids. The sequencing sample was made of peripheral blood. This sequence was found in a man aged 50 or older with acute or convalescent COVID-19. The chain links TRBV30 to TRBJ1-2; 7 bases are a match to TRBD1. CDR3 bases: TGTGCCTGGAGTGAGGGGGCAGTCTATGGCTACACCTTC. Protein: CAWSEGAVYGYTF.